One and the same sample provided the 27 T cell receptor beta chains below, sequenced in a study of T cell changes during pregnancy in multiple sclerosis. Method: immunoSEQ multiplex PCR; TCRdb's copy keeps in-frame clones and lacks some. The sample gives under 50,000 clones, just under 95% of which show up once; about 8.3% is in the top ten. Sequencing used CD8+ T cells from peripheral blood mononuclear cells, obtained in the third trimester of pregnancy. The receptors originated from a female donor with multiple sclerosis, enrolled in a pregnancy study.

The J gene is TRBJ2-3, the V gene TRBV2; D ambiguous. Germline CDR1 is SNHLY and CDR2 is FYNNEI. V shed 7 bases and J shed 0 bases, with 11 bases lying between them. The CDR3 spans 14 residues. CDR3 DNA sequence: TGTGCCAGCAACACGGGTCTGAGCACAGATACGCAGTATTTT. Translated: CASNTGLSTDTQYF.

J is TRBJ1-1 and V is TRBV27, with D tentatively TRBD1 (6 bases). From germline, CDR1 is MNHEY and CDR2 SMNVEV (reference sequence). The CDR3 runs to 15 residues. Trimming took 4 bases from V and 2 from J, leaving 14 bases between them. CDR3 nucleotide sequence: TGTGCCAGCAGTTCACAGGGCTTGGGAAACACTGAAGCTTTCTTT. Translating it yields CASSSQGLGNTEAFF.

This rearrangement joins TRBV27 to TRBJ1-1, with D unclear. This CDR3 is 12 amino acids long. V gave up 5 bases and J gave up 1 base, with 5 bases separating them. The germline CDR1 and CDR2 sequences are MNHEY and SMNVEV (reference sequence). The CDR3 DNA sequence: TGTGCCAGCAGTAGCGAGAACACTGAAGCTTTCTTT. Its protein is CASSSENTEAFF.

The rearrangement uses TRBV18 and TRBJ1-5; D is unresolved. The germline V and J ends were trimmed by 5 bases and 4 bases, with 12 bases remaining between them. The CDR3 covers 14 residues. The V gene's germline CDR1 is KGHSH and CDR2 LQKENI. CDR3 sequence reads: CASSSYELNQPQHF. The CDR3 coding sequence is TGTGCCAGCTCATCCTACGAGCTGAATCAGCCCCAGCATTTT.

This clone appeared a single time. CDR3 coding DNA: TGTGCCAGCAGTTTATCGCGGCGGGATGAAGCTTTCTTT. Translating it yields CASSLSRRDEAFF. V and J are TRBV27 and TRBJ1-1, with unresolved D. Germline V lookup: CDR1 MNHEY, CDR2 SMNVEV (reference sequence). This CDR3 is 13 amino acids long. V lost 0 bases to trimming and J lost 7 bases, with 9 bases between them.

The chain has TRBV13 and TRBJ1-3; D is undetermined. The ends were cut back, 5 bases at V and 5 bases at J, with 7 bases in the middle. The CDR3 loop spans 12 amino acids. Per the germline V gene, CDR1 is PRHDT and CDR2 is FYEKMQ (reference sequence). The CDR3 protein is CASSQARNTIYF. The CDR3 nucleotides read TGTGCCAGCAGCCAAGCCCGAAACACCATATATTTT.

The chain recombines TRBV10-3 with TRBJ2-5; weak D call: TRBD2 (6 bases). Trimming took off 3 bases at V and 3 bases at J, with 14 bases between the two ends. This CDR3 region has 15 residues. CDR1 is ENHRY, CDR2 SYGVKD, per germline. The CDR3 DNA reads as TGTGCCATCAGTGAATCGGGGGAGGAGGAAGAGACCCAGTACTTC. This encodes CAISESGEEEETQYF.

This clone was seen just once. The chain joins TRBV27 to TRBJ1-5; 10 nucleotides match TRBD1. V lost 3 bases and J lost 9; bases outside the gene matches: 8. The CDR3 totals 15 residues. CDR1 is MNHEY, CDR2 SMNVEV, per germline (reference sequence). DNA for the CDR3: TGTGCCAGCAGTTTGACGGGACAGGGGTTTAGGCCCCAGCATTTT. Protein: CASSLTGQGFRPQHF.

The J gene is TRBJ2-7, the V gene TRBV19; 8 bases align to TRBD2. The CDR3 is made up of 15 amino acids. In germline, CDR1 is LNHDA, CDR2 SQIVND (reference sequence). V was clipped by 5 bases and J by 3 bases; unmatched bases: 9. The CDR3 loop reads CASSPALAGGYEQYF. DNA of the CDR3: TGTGCCAGTAGTCCCGCACTGGCGGGGGGCTACGAGCAGTACTTC.

The chain combines TRBV6-5 with TRBJ1-5, with unresolved D. CDR1 and CDR2 (germline): MNHEY, SVGAGI. The CDR3 consists of 14 residues. V was pared by 0 bases and J by 5 bases, with 8 bases between. This CDR3 is CASSYSMGDQPQHF. The CDR3 bases are TGTGCCAGCAGTTACTCGATGGGAGATCAGCCCCAGCATTTT.

This chain joins TRBV7-6 and TRBJ2-3; 14 positions match TRBD2. Losses at the gene ends were 4 bases for V and 0 bases for J; bases not matched to a gene: 12. The germline V gene has CDR1 SGHVS and CDR2 FNYEAQ. This CDR3 is 20 amino acids long. DNA for the CDR3: TGTGCCAGCAGCTCCCATGCGCCGGGACTAGCGGGGGCAAGCACAGATACGCAGTATTTT. This codes for CASSSHAPGLAGASTDTQYF.

The gene calls are TRBV9 and TRBJ2-3, with D tentatively TRBD2 (7 bases). The length of the CDR3 is 14 residues. CDR1 is SGDLS and CDR2 is YYNGEE in the germline V gene. V lost 4 bases, J lost 5 bases, and 14 bases lay in between. CDR3 protein: CASSWGGLGDTQYF. CDR3 DNA: TGTGCCAGCAGCTGGGGGGGCCTAGGAGATACGCAGTATTTT.

The gene calls are TRBV15 and TRBJ1-6, with D possibly being TRBD1 (6 bases). Germline CDR1 LNHNV, CDR2 YYDKDF (reference sequence). The V and J ends lost 1 base and 5 bases respectively, with 6 bases between them. CDR3 length equals 14 residues. The DNA of the CDR3 is TGTGCCACCAGCAGAGGACAGGATAATTCACCCCTCCACTTT. Protein product: CATSRGQDNSPLHF.

This clone has a single count. The V call is TRBV19, the J call TRBJ2-7; 9 bases line up with TRBD1. The CDR3 runs to 15 residues. The germline CDR1 and CDR2 sequences are LNHDA and SQIVND (reference sequence). J gave up 0 bases and V 4 bases, and 4 bases lay outside the gene matches. The CDR3 region has the DNA TGTGCCAGTAGTACCGGACAGGGGAGCTCCTACGAGCAGTACTTC. Protein sequence: CASSTGQGSSYEQYF.

V is TRBV10-3 and J is TRBJ2-7; TRBD1 matches 9 bases. V was pared by 0 bases and J by 7 bases, with 13 bases of the junction left unmatched. This CDR3 contains 17 residues. CDR1 is ENHRY and CDR2 is SYGVKD in the germline V gene. The CDR3 loop is CAISESIGQGFGKEQYF. The CDR3 DNA sequence: TGTGCCATCAGTGAGTCGATAGGACAGGGGTTTGGCAAAGAGCAGTACTTC.

This chain connects TRBV9 to TRBJ2-2; D gene ambiguous. Trimming shortened V by 4 bases and J by 6 bases, and 7 bases separated the two germline ends. This CDR3 is 12 amino acids long. From germline, CDR1 is SGDLS and CDR2 YYNGEE. The CDR3, as DNA: TGTGCCAGCAGCCTTAGTGCCGGGGAGCTGTTTTTT. This encodes CASSLSAGELFF.

This chain links TRBV13 with TRBJ1-3; a possible D gene is TRBD1 (6 bases). The germline gives CDR1 PRHDT, CDR2 FYEKMQ (reference sequence). With 4 bases removed from V and 8 bases from J, the gap between germline ends came to 18 bases. The CDR3 has 15 amino acids. Here the CDR3 DNA reads TGTGCCAGCAGCTCTAGCATCACAGGGATGGACACCATATATTTT. As protein: CASSSSITGMDTIYF.

The chain links TRBV4-1 to TRBJ1-2; tentative D call: TRBD1 (5 bases). Per germline, CDR1 MGHRA and CDR2 YSYEKL. The V end lost 0 bases, the J end lost 8 bases, and 13 bases lay between the germline ends. There are 14 residues in the CDR3. CDR3 coding DNA: TGCGCCAGCAGCCAAGACGTCGGACACCCGGGCTACACCTTC. This sequence encodes CASSQDVGHPGYTF.

V is TRBV15 and J is TRBJ1-5; 8 positions match TRBD1. The CDR3 is 13 residues long. The J segment lost 7 bases and the V segment lost 3 bases, leaving 2 bases of the junction unmatched. From germline, CDR1 is LNHNV and CDR2 YYDKDF (reference sequence). The CDR3: CATSSNRGQPQHF. The CDR3, as DNA: TGTGCCACCAGCAGTAACAGGGGGCAGCCCCAGCATTTT.

The chain combines TRBV7-8 with TRBJ1-5; 12 nucleotides line up with TRBD1. This CDR3 is built from 19 residues. The ends lost 4 bases at V and 2 bases at J; junction bases unmatched: 12. CDR1 and CDR2 (germline): SGHVS, FQNEAQ. In nucleotides, the CDR3 is TGTGCCAGCAGCTCCCCCGGGACAGGGGGCTTGGCGGGCAATCAGCCCCAGCATTTT. This encodes CASSSPGTGGLAGNQPQHF.

The V call is TRBV29-1, the J call TRBJ1-1; 10 bases match TRBD1. J lost 2 bases, V lost 0 bases, and 6 bases had no gene match. The CDR3 spans 16 residues. Germline V gives CDR1 SQVTM, CDR2 ANQGSEA. Here the CDR3 reads CSVEERGQGTNTEAFF. The CDR3 nucleotides read TGCAGCGTTGAAGAAAGGGGACAGGGGACTAACACTGAAGCTTTCTTT.

CDR3 bases: TGTGCCAGCAGTTTATCCTTCGGTGACGAGCAGTACTTC. This codes for CASSLSFGDEQYF. The rearrangement links TRBV27 to TRBJ2-7; D remains ambiguous. Germline CDR1 reads MNHEY; CDR2 reads SMNVEV (reference sequence). The CDR3 contains 13 residues. Between the trimmed V and J ends, which lost 0 bases and 5 bases, there was a span of 8 bases.

This chain links TRBV15 with TRBJ2-1; a possible D gene is TRBD2 (5 bases). V was pared by 8 bases and J by 6 bases, with 11 bases between. Germline-derived CDR1 and CDR2 are LNHNV and YYDKDF (reference sequence). The CDR3 covers 12 residues. CDR3 DNA sequence: TGTGCCACCGGACGAGCGGTCAATGAGCAGTTCTTC. Translated, it gives CATGRAVNEQFF.

This sequence joins TRBV6-6 and TRBJ2-3; 11 bases are shared with TRBD1. V lost 2 bases and J lost 2; bases outside the gene matches: 0. The length of the CDR3 is 15 residues. Germline-derived CDR1 and CDR2 are MNHNY and SVGAGI (reference sequence). For the CDR3, the DNA is TGTGCCAGCAGTTACGGACAGGGGGCCACAGATACGCAGTATTTT. Its protein is CASSYGQGATDTQYF.

The gene calls are TRBV9 and TRBJ1-2; tentatively, D is TRBD1 (5 bases). Germline V gene sequence: CDR1 SGDLS, CDR2 YYNGEE. V dropped 0 bases and J dropped 8 bases, with 14 bases sitting between them. The CDR3 extends over 14 amino acids. CDR3 residues: CASSVGGGDGGYTF. Written as DNA, the CDR3 is TGTGCCAGCAGCGTAGGCGGCGGGGACGGAGGCTACACCTTC.

The chain links TRBV14 to TRBJ1-6; 8 nucleotides match TRBD1. CDR1 and CDR2 from the germline V gene are SGHDN and FVKESK. V gave up 1 base and J gave up 15 bases; unmatched junction bases: 5. The CDR3 extends over 13 amino acids. The CDR3 region has the DNA TGTGCCAGCAGCCAAGCACAGGGGGTCCTCCTCCACTTT. Translated, it gives CASSQAQGVLLHF.

The CDR3 region has the DNA TGTGCCAGCAGCGTAGTGGGTAGCGGGGGGAACTCCTACAATGAGCAGTTCTTC. The encoded protein is CASSVVGSGGNSYNEQFF. The V and J genes are TRBV9 and TRBJ2-1; 10 bases fit TRBD2. V was pared by 0 bases and J by 0 bases, with 6 bases of the junction left unmatched. The CDR3 covers 18 residues. The germline V gene encodes CDR1 SGDLS and CDR2 YYNGEE.